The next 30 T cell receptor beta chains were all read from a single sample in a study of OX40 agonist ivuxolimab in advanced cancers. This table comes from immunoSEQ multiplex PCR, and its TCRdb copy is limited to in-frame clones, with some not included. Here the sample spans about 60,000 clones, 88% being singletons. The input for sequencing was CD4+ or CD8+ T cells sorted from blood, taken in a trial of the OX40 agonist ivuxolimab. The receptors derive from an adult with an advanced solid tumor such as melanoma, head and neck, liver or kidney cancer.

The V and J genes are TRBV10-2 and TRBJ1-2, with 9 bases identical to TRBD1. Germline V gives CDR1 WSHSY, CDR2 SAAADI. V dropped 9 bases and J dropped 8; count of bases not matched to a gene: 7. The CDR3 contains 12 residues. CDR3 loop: CASRTGDGGYTF. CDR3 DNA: TGCGCCAGTCGGACAGGGGATGGCGGCTACACCTTC.

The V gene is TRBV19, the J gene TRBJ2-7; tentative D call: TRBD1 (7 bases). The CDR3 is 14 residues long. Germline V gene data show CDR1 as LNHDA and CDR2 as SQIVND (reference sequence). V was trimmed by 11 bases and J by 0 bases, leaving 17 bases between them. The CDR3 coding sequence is TGTGCCTCTAGGGGGCGGGGAAACTCCTACGAGCAGTACTTC. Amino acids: CASRGRGNSYEQYF.

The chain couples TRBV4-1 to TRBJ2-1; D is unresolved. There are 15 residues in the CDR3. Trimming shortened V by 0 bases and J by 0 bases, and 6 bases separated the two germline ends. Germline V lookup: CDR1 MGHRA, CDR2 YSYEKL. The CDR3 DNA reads TGCGCCAGCAGCCAAGATACTGCCTCCTACAATGAGCAGTTCTTC. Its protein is CASSQDTASYNEQFF.

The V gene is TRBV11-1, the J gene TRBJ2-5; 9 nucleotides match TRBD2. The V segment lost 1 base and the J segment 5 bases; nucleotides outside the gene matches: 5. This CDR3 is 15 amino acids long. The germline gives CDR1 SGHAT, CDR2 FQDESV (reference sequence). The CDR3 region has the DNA TGTGCCAGCAGCTTAGGAGCTGCGGGAGGGGAGACCCAGTACTTC. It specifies CASSLGAAGGETQYF.

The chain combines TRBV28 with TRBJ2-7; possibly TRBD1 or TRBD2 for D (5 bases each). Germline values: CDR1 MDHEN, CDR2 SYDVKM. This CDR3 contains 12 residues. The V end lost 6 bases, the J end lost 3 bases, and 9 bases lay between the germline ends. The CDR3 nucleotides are TGTGCCAGCAGGGGGGACGGCTACGAGCAGTACTTC. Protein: CASRGDGYEQYF.

The CDR3 DNA sequence: TGTGCCAGCTCACTTGACCGGGGTCACTATGGCTACACCTTC. As protein: CASSLDRGHYGYTF. The V and J genes are TRBV18 and TRBJ1-2; D call uncertain. V was shortened by 4 bases and J by 3 bases, with 12 bases between the two germline ends. CDR3 size: 14 residues. The germline V gene encodes CDR1 KGHSH and CDR2 LQKENI.

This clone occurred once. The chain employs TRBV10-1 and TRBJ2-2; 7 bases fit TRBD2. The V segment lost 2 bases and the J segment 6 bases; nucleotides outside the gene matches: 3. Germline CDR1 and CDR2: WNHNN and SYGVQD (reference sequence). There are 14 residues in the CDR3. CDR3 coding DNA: TGCGCCAGCAGTGAGGGACTAGGGGCCGGGGAGCTGTTTTTT. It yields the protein CASSEGLGAGELFF.

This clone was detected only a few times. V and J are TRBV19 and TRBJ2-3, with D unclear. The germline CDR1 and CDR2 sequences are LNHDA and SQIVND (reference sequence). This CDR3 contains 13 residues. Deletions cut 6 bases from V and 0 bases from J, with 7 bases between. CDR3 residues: CASRGSSTDTQYF. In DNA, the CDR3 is TGTGCCAGTAGGGGGTCGAGCACAGATACGCAGTATTTT.

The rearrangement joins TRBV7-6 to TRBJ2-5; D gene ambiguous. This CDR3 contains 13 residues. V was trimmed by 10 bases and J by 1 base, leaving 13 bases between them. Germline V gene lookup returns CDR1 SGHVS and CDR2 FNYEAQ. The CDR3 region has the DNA TGTGCCACCTCGGATGGGTTCCAAGAGACCCAGTACTTC. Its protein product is CATSDGFQETQYF. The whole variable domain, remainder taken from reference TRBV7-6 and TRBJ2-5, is GAGVSQSPRYKVTKRGQDVALRCDPISGHVSLYWYRQALGQGPEFLTYFNYEAQQDKSGLPNDRFSAERPEGSISTLTIQRTEQRDSAMYRCATSDGFQETQYFGPGTRLLVL.

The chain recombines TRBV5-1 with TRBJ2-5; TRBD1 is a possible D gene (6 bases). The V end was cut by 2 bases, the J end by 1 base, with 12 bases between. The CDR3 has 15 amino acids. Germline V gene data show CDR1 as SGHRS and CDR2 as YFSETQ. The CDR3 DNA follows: TGCGCCAGCAGCTTACTAACAGGGCTCCAAGAGACCCAGTACTTC. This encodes CASSLLTGLQETQYF.

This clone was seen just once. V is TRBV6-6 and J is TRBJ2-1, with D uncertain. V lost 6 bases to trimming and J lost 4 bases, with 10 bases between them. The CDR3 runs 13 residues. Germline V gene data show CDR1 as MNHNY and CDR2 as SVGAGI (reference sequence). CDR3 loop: CASRLAEYNEQFF. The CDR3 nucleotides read TGTGCCAGCAGATTGGCGGAATACAATGAGCAGTTCTTC.

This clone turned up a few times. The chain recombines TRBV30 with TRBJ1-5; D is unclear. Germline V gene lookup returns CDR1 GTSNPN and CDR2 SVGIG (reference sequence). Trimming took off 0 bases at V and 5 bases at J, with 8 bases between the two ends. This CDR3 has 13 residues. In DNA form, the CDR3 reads TGTGCCTGGAGTGTATCGAGGGATCAGCCCCAGCATTTT. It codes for CAWSVSRDQPQHF.

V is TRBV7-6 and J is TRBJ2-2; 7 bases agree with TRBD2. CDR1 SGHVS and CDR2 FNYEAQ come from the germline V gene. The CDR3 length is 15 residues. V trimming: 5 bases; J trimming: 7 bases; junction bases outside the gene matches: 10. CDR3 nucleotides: TGTGCCAGCAGCAAGGAGGCGGGAGTGAGCGGGGAGCTGTTTTTT. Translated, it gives CASSKEAGVSGELFF.

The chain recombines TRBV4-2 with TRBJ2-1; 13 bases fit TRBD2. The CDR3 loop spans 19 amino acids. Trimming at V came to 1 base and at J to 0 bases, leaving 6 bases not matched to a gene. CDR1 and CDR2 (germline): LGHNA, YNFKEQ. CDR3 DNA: TGTGCCAGCAGCCAAGGGACTAGCGGGGGTCCTAGCTCCTACAATGAGCAGTTCTTC. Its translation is CASSQGTSGGPSSYNEQFF.

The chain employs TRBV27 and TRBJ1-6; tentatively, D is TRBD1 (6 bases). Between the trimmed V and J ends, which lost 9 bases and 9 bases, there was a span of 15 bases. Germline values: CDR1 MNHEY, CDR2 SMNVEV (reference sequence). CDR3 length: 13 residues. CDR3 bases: TGTGCCAGTAGTGAATGGGGGGCTTCACCCCTCCACTTT. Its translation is CASSEWGASPLHF.

The CDR3 DNA sequence: TGCGCCAGCAGCTTGGTTAATGTCAGATCATCTGGCTACACCTTC. Residues: CASSLVNVRSSGYTF. J is TRBJ1-2 and V is TRBV5-1, with D unresolved. In germline, CDR1 is SGHRS, CDR2 YFSETQ. V lost 0 bases and J 7 bases, leaving 16 bases between the germline ends. The CDR3 covers 15 residues.

CDR3 sequence reads: CASSDPRDTIYF. CDR3 nucleotides: TGTGCCAGCAGTGATCCACGAGACACCATATATTTT. V is TRBV2 and J is TRBJ1-3; D is ambiguous. CDR1 SNHLY and CDR2 FYNNEI come from the germline V gene. The CDR3 is 12 residues long. Trimming took 3 bases from V and 8 from J, leaving 8 bases between them.

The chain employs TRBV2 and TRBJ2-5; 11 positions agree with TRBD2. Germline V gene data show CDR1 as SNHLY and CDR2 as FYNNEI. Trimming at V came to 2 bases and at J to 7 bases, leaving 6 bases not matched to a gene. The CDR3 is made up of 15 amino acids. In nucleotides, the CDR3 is TGTGCCAGCAGTGAAAAGACTAGCGGGGTGGGGACCCAGTACTTC. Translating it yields CASSEKTSGVGTQYF.

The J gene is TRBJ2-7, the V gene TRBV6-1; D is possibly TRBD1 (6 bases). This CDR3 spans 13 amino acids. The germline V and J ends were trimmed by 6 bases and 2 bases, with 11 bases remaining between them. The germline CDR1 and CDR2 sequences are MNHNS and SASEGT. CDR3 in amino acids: CASREPGAYEQYF. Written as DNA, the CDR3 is TGTGCCAGCAGAGAACCAGGGGCCTACGAGCAGTACTTC.

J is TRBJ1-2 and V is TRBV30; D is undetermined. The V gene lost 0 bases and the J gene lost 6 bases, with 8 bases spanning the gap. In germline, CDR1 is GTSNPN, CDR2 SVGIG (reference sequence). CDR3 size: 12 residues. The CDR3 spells CAWSVFGNGYTF. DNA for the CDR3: TGTGCCTGGAGTGTATTCGGGAATGGCTACACCTTC.

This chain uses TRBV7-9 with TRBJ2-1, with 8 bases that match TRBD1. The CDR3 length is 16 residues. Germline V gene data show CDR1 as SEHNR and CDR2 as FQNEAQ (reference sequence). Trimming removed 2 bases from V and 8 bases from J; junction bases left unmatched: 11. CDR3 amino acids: CASSLQGATRMDEQFF. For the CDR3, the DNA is TGTGCCAGCAGCTTACAGGGGGCTACCCGAATGGATGAGCAGTTCTTC.

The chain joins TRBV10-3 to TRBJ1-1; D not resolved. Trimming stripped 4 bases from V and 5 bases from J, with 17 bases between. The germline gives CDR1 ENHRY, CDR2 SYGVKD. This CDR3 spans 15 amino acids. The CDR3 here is CAISGKTGIGTEAFF. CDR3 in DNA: TGTGCCATCAGTGGAAAGACGGGCATTGGGACTGAAGCTTTCTTT.

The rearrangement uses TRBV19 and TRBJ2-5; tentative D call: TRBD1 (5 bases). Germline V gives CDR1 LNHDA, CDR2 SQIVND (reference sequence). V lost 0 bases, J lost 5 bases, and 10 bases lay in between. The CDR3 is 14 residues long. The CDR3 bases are TGTGCCAGTAGTATAGAATCAGGGCCGGAGACCCAGTACTTC. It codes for CASSIESGPETQYF.

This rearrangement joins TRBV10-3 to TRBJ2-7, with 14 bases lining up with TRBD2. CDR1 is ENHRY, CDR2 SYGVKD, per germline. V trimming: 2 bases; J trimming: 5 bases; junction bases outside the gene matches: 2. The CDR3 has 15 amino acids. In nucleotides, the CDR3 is TGTGCCATCAGTGAGGGGACTAGCGGGAGCCACGAGCAGTACTTC. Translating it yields CAISEGTSGSHEQYF.

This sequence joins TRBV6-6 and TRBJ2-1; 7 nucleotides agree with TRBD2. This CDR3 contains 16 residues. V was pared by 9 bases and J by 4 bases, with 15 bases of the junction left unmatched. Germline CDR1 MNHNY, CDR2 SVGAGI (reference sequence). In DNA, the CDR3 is TGTGCCAGTAGAATCTCGGGGCGGGAGACTTACAATGAGCAGTTCTTC. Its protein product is CASRISGRETYNEQFF.

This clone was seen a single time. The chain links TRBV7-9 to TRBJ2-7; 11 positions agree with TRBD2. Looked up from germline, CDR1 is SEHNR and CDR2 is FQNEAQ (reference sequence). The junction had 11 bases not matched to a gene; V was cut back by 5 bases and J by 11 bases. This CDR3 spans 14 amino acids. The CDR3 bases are TGTGCCAGCAGCAGGGGACTAGCGGCTACGACCAAGTACTTC. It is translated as CASSRGLAATTKYF.

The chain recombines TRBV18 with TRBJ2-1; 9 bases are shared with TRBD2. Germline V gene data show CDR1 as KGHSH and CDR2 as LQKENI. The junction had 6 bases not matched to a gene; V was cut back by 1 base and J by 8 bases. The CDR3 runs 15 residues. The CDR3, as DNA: TGTGCCAGCTCACCACTAGCGGGAGCTCAAGATGAGCAGTTCTTC. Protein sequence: CASSPLAGAQDEQFF.

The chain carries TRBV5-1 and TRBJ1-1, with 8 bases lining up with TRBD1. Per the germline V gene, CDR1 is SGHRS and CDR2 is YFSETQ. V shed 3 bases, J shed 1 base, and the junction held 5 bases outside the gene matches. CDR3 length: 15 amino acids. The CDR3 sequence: CASSYSGGENTEAFF. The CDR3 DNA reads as TGCGCCAGCAGCTATTCAGGGGGCGAGAACACTGAAGCTTTCTTT.

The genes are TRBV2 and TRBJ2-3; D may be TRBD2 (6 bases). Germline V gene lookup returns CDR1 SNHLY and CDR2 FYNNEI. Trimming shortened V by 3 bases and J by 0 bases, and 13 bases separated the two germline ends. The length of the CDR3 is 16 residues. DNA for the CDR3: TGTGCCAGCAGTGACTTACGGCGGGGCAGCACAGATACGCAGTATTTT. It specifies CASSDLRRGSTDTQYF. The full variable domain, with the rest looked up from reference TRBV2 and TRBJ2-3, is EPEVTQTPSHQVTQMGQEVILRCVPISNHLYFYWYRQILGQKVEFLVSFYNNEISEKSEIFDDQFSVERPDGSNFTLKIRSTKLEDSAMYFCASSDLRRGSTDTQYFGPGTRLTVL.

CDR3 nucleotides: TGCGCCAGCAGTTCCTTAACTGCGCGAGAGACCCAGTACTTC. This encodes CASSSLTARETQYF. The chain recombines TRBV5-1 with TRBJ2-5; no clear D gene. With 5 bases removed from V and 4 bases from J, the gap between germline ends came to 15 bases. The germline CDR1 and CDR2 sequences are SGHRS and YFSETQ. CDR3 length equals 14 residues.